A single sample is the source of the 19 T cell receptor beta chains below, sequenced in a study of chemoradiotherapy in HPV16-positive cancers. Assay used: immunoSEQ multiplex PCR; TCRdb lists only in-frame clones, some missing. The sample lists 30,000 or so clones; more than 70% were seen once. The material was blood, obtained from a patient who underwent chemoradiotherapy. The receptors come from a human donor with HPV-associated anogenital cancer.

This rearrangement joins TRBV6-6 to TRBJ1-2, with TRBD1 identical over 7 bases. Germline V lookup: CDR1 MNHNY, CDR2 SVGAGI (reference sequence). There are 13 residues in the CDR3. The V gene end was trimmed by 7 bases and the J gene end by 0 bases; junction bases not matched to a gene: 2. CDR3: CASTGTANYGYTF. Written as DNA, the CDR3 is TGTGCCAGCACCGGGACAGCTAACTATGGCTACACCTTC.

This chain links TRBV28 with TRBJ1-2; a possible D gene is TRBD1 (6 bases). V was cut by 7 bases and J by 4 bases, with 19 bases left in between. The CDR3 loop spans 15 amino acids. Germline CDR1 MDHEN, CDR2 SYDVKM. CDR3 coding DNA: TGTGCCAGCACCCCCGGGGGGGGCGAGGTCTATGGCTACACCTTC. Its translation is CASTPGGGEVYGYTF.

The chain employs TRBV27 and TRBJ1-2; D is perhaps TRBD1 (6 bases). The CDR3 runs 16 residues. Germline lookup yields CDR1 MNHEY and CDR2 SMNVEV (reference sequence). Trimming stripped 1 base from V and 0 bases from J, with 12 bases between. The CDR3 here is CASSLLGAATNYGYTF. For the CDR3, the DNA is TGTGCCAGCAGTTTATTGGGGGCAGCCACTAACTATGGCTACACCTTC.

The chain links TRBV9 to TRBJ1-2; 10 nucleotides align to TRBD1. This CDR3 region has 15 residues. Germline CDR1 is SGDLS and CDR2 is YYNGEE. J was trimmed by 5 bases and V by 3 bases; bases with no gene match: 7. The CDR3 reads CASSAGTGALYGYTF. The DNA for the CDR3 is TGTGCCAGCAGCGCCGGGACAGGGGCCCTTTATGGCTACACCTTC.

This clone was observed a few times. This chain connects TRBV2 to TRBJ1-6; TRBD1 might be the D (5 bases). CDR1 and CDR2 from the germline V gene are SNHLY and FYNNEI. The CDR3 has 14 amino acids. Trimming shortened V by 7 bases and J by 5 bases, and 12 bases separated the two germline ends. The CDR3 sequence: CASKQDVHNSPLHF. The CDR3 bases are TGTGCCAGCAAACAGGACGTTCATAATTCACCCCTCCACTTT.

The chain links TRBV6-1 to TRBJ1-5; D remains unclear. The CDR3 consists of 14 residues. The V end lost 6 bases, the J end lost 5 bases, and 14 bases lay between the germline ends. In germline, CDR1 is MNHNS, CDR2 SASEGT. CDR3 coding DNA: TGTGCCAGCAGACGGATGGAGGGAGATCAGCCCCAGCATTTT. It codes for CASRRMEGDQPQHF.

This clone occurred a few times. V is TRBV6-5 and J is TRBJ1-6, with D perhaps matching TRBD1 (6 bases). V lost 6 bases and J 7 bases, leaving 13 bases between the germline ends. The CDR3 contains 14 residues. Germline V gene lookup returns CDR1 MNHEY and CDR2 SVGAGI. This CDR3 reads CASRGAVLNSPLHF. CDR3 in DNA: TGTGCCAGCAGGGGGGCGGTCCTCAATTCACCCCTCCACTTT.

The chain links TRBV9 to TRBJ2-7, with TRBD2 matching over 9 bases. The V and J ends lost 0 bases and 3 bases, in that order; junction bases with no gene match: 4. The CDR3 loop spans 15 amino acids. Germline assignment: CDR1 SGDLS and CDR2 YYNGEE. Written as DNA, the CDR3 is TGTGCCAGCAGCGTAGGTAGCGGGGGCCGCTACGAGCAGTACTTC. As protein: CASSVGSGGRYEQYF. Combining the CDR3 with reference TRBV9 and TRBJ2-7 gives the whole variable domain DSGVTQTPKHLITATGQRVTLRCSPRSGDLSVYWYQQSLDQGLQFLIQYYNGEERAKGNILERFSAQQFPDLHSELNLSSLELGDSALYFCASSVGSGGRYEQYFGPGTRLTVT.

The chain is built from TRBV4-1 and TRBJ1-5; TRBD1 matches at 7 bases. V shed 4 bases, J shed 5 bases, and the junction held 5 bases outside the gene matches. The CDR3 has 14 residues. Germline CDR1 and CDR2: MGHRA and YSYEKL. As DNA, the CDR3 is TGCGCCAGCAGCCCGACTCAGGGGGATCAGCCCCAGCATTTT. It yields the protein CASSPTQGDQPQHF.

The DNA of the CDR3 is TGTGCCAGCAGAGCCCTGATGGACAGAAAAGAGACCCAGTACTTC. Residues: CASRALMDRKETQYF. The V gene is TRBV27, the J gene TRBJ2-5; weak D call: TRBD1 (6 bases). CDR3 size: 15 residues. V was shortened by 6 bases and J by 3 bases, with 17 bases between the two germline ends. Germline CDR1 and CDR2: MNHEY and SMNVEV (reference sequence).

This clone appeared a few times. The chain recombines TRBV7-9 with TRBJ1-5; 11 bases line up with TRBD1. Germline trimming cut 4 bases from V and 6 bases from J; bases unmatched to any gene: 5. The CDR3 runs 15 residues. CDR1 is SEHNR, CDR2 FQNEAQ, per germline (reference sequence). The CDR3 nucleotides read TGTGCCAGCAGCTACGGGACAGGGGGAAGTCAGCCCCAGCATTTT. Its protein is CASSYGTGGSQPQHF.

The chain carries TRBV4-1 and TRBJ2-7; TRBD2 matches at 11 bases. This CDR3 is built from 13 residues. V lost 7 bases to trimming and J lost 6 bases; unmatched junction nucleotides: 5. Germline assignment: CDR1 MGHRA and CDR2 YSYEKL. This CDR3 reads CASKTSGSPEQYF. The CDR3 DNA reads TGCGCCAGCAAAACTAGCGGGAGCCCCGAGCAGTACTTC.

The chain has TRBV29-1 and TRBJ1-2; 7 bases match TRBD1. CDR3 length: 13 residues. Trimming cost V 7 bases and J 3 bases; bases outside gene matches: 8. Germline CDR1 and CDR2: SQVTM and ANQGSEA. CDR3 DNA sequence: TGCAGCGCGGAGACAGGGTCTGACTATGGCTACACCTTC. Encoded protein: CSAETGSDYGYTF.

The CDR3, as DNA: TGTGCCAGCAGTTTAAGGGGGAACTTACTTAATGAGCAGTTCTTC. It encodes CASSLRGNLLNEQFF. The chain combines TRBV27 with TRBJ2-1; D is perhaps TRBD1 (6 bases). V lost 2 bases and J lost 7, with 15 bases in between. Germline V CDR1 and CDR2: MNHEY, SMNVEV (reference sequence). The CDR3 consists of 15 residues.

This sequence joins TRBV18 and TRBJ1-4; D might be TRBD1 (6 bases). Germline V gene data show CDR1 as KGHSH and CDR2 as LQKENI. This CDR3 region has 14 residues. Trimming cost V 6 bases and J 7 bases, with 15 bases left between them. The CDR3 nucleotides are TGTGCCAGCTCGCAAGGGGGGCGAGTTGAAAAACTGTTTTTT. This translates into CASSQGGRVEKLFF.

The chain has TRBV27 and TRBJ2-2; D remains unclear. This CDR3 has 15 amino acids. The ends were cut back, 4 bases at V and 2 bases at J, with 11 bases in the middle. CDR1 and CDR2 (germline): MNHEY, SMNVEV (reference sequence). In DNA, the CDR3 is TGTGCCAGCAGTTCCCCTCTGGGCAACACCGGGGAGCTGTTTTTT. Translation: CASSSPLGNTGELFF.

CDR3 residues: CASYTETYGYTF. CDR3 nucleotides: TGTGCCAGCTACACAGAGACCTATGGCTACACCTTC. V usage is TRBV6-5 and J usage is TRBJ1-2; D unresolved. The CDR3 is made up of 12 amino acids. CDR1 is MNHEY, CDR2 SVGAGI, per germline. V lost 8 bases and J lost 4, with 11 bases in between.

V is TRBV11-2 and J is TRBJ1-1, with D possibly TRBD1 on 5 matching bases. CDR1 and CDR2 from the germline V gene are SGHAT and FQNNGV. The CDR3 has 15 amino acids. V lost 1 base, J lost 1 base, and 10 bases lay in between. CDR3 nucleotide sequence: TGTGCCAGCAGCTTAGTTTCAGGGTGGAACACTGAAGCTTTCTTT. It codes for CASSLVSGWNTEAFF.

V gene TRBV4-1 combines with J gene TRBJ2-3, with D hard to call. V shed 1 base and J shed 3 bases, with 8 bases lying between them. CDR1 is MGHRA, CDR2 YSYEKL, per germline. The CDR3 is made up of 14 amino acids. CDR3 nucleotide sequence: TGCGCCAGCAGCCAAGGGGTAAAGACAGATACGCAGTATTTT. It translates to CASSQGVKTDTQYF.